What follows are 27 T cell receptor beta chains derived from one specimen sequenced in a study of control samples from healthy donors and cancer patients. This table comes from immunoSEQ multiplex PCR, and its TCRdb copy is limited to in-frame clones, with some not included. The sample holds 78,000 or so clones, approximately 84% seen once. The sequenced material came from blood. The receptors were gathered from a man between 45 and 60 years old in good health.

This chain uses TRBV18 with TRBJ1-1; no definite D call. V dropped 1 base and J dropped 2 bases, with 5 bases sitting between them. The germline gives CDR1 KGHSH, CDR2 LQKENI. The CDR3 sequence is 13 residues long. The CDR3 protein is CASSPQRNTEAFF. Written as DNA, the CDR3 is TGTGCCAGCTCACCACAGAGAAACACTGAAGCTTTCTTT.

The CDR3 nucleotides read TGCGCCAGCAGCTTGGCGGGGACAGGGTTCAATGAGCAGTTCTTC. Its translation: CASSLAGTGFNEQFF. J is TRBJ2-1 and V is TRBV5-1, with 9 bases identical to TRBD1. The CDR3 is made up of 15 amino acids. The V and J ends lost 0 bases and 6 bases, in that order; junction bases with no gene match: 4. CDR1 and CDR2 (germline): SGHRS, YFSETQ.

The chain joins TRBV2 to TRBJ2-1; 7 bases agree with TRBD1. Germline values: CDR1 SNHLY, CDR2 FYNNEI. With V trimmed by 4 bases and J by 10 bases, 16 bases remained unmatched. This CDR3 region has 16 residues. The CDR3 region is CASSVSHGLGRGEQFF. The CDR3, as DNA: TGTGCCAGCAGTGTCTCCCATGGTCTAGGCAGGGGGGAGCAGTTCTTC.

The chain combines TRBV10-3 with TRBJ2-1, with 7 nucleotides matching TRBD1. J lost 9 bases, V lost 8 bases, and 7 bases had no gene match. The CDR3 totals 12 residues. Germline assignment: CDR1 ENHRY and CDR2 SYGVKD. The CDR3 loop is CAIGDSRSEQFF. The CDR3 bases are TGTGCCATCGGGGACAGTAGGTCTGAGCAGTTCTTC.

CDR3 nucleotide sequence: TGTGCCAGCACTACCCTCTTGGTAGCGGGAGGAGGAGATACGCAGTATTTT. Its translation: CASTTLLVAGGGDTQYF. The chain carries TRBV2 and TRBJ2-3, with 10 bases matching TRBD2. This CDR3 is built from 17 residues. Per germline, CDR1 SNHLY and CDR2 FYNNEI. V trimming: 7 bases; J trimming: 5 bases; junction bases outside the gene matches: 15.

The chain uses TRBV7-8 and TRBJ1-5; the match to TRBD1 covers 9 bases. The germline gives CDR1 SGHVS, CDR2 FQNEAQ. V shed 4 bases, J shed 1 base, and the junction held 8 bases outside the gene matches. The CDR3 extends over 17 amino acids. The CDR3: CASSSAGTGFSNQPQHF. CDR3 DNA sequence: TGTGCCAGCAGCTCAGCCGGGACAGGGTTCAGCAATCAGCCCCAGCATTTT.

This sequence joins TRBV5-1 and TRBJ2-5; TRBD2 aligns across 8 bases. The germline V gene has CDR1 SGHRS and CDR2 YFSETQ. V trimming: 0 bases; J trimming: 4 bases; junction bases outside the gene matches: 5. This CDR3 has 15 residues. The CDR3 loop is CASSLVAGRVETQYF. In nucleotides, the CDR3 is TGCGCCAGCAGCTTGGTAGCCGGGAGGGTAGAGACCCAGTACTTC.

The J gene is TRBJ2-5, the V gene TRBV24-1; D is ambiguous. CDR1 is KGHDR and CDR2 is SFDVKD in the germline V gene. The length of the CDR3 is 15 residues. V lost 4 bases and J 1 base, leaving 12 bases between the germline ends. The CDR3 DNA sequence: TGTGCCACCAGTGACCCCGGTCACACCCAAGAGACCCAGTACTTC. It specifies CATSDPGHTQETQYF.

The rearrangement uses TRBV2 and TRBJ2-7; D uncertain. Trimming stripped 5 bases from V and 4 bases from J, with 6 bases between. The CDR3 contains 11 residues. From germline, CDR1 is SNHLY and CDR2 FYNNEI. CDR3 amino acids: CASSTQYEQYF. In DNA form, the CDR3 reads TGTGCCAGCAGTACACAGTACGAGCAGTACTTC.

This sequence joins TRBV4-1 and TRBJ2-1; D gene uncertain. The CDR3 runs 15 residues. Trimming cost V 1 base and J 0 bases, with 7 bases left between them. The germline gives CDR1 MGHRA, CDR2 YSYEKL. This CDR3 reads CASSQGIRSYNEQFF. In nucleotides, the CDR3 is TGCGCCAGCAGCCAAGGCATCCGCTCCTACAATGAGCAGTTCTTC.

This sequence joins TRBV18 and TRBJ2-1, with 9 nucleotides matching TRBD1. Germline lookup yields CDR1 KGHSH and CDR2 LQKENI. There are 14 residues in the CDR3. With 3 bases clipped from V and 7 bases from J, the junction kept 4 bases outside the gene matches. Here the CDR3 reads CASSPPGTGNEQFF. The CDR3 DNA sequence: TGTGCCAGCTCACCTCCCGGGACAGGGAATGAGCAGTTCTTC.

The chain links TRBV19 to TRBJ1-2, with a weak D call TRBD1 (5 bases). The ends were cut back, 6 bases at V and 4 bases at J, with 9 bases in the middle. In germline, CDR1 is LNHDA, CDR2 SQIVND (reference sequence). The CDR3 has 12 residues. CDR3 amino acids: CASSGGTYGYTF. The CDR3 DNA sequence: TGTGCCAGTAGCGGCGGGACCTATGGCTACACCTTC.

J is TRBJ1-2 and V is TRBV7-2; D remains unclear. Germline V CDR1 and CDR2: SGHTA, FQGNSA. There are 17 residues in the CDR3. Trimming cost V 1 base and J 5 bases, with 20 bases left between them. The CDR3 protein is CASSLVLGPESGYGYTF. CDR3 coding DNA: TGTGCCAGCAGCTTAGTCCTTGGACCGGAGAGCGGTTATGGCTACACCTTC. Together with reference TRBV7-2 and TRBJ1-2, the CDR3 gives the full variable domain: GAGVSQSPSNKVTEKGKDVELRCDPISGHTALYWYRQSLGQGLEFLIYFQGNSAPDKSGLPSDRFSAERTGGSVSTLTIQRTQQEDSAVYLCASSLVLGPESGYGYTFGSGTRLTVV.

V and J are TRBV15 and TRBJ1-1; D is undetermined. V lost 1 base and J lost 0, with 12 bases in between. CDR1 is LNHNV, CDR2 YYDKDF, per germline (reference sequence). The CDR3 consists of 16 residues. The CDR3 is CATSRAPGRMNTEAFF. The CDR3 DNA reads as TGTGCCACCAGCAGAGCTCCGGGGAGAATGAACACTGAAGCTTTCTTT.

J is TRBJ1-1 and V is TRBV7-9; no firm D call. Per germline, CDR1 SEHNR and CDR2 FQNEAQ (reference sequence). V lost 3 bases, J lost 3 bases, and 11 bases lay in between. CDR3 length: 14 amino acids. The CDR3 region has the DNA TGTGCCAGCAGCTTGGCGGAGAGGGACACTGAAGCTTTCTTT. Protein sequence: CASSLAERDTEAFF.

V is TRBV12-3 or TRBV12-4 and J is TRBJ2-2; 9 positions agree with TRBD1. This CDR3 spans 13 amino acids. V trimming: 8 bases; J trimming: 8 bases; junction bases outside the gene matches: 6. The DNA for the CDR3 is TGTGCCAGCCTACAGGGGGCGTCGGGGGAGCTGTTTTTT. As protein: CASLQGASGELFF.

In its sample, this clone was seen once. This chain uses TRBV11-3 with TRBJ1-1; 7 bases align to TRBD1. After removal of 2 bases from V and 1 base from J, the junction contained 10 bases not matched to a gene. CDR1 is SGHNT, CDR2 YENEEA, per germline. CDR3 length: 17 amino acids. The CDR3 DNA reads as TGTGCCAGCAGCTTACTTTGGGCAGGGGGGTCGAACACTGAAGCTTTCTTT. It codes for CASSLLWAGGSNTEAFF.

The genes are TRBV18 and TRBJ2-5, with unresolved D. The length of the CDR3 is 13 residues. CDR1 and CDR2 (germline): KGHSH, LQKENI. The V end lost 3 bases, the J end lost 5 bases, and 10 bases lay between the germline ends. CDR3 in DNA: TGTGCCAGCTCACCGACGATGGCGGAGACCCAGTACTTC. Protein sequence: CASSPTMAETQYF.

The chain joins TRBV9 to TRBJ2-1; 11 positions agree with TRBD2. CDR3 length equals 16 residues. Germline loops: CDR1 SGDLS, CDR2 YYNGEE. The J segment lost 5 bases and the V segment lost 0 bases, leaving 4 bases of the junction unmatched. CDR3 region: CASSVGTSGPHNEQFF. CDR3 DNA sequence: TGTGCCAGCAGCGTAGGGACTAGCGGGCCCCACAATGAGCAGTTCTTC.

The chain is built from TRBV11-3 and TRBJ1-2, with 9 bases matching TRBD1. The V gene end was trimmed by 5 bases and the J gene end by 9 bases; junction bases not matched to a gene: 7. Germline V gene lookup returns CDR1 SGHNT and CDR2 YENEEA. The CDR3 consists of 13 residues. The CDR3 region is CASSLPGQGRYTF. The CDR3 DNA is TGTGCCAGCAGCCTCCCGGGACAGGGTCGCTACACCTTC.

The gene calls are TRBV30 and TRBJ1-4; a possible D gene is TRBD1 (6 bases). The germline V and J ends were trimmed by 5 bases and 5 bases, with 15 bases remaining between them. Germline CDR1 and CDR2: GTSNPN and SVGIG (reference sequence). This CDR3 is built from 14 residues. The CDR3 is CAWEKTGSNEKLFF. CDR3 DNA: TGTGCCTGGGAAAAGACAGGATCAAATGAAAAACTGTTTTTT.

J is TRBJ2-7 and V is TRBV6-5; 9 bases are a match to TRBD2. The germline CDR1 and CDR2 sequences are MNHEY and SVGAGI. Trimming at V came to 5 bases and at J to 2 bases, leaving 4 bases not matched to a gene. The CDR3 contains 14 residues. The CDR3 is CASSTIAGAYEQYF. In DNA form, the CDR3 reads TGTGCCAGCAGTACAATAGCGGGGGCCTACGAGCAGTACTTC.

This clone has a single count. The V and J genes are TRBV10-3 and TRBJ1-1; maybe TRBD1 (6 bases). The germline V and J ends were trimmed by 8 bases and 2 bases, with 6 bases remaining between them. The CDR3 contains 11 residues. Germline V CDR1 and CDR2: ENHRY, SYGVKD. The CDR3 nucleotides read TGTGCCATCGGGGGCAACACTGAAGCTTTCTTT. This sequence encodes CAIGGNTEAFF.

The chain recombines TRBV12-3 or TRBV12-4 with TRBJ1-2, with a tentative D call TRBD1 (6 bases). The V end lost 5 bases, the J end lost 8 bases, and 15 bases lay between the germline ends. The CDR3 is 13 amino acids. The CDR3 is CASSQRRTEGYTF. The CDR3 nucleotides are TGTGCCAGCAGTCAGCGACGGACAGAGGGCTACACCTTC.

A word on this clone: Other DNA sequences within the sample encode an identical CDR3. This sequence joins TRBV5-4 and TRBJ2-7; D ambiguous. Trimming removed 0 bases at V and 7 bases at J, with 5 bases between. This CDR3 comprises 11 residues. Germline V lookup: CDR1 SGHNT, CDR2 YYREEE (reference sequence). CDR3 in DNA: TGTGCCAGCAGCTTGGGGCCGGAGCAGTACTTC. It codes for CASSLGPEQYF.

CDR3 nucleotides: TGTGCCAGCAGTTACTGGAGGGCCCCCGGGGAGCTGTTTTTT. Amino acid sequence: CASSYWRAPGELFF. The chain combines TRBV6-2 or TRBV6-3 with TRBJ2-2; weak D call: TRBD2 (6 bases). CDR3 length: 14 residues. CDR1 MNHEY and CDR2 SVGEGT come from the germline V gene. The V end lost 1 base, the J end lost 6 bases, and 9 bases lay between the germline ends.

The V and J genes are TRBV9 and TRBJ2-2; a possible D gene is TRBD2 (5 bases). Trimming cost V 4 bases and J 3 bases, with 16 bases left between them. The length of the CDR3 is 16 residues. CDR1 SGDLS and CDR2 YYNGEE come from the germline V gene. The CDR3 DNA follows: TGTGCCAGCAGCCCACGGGTAGTGGGAGACACCGGGGAGCTGTTTTTT. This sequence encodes CASSPRVVGDTGELFF.